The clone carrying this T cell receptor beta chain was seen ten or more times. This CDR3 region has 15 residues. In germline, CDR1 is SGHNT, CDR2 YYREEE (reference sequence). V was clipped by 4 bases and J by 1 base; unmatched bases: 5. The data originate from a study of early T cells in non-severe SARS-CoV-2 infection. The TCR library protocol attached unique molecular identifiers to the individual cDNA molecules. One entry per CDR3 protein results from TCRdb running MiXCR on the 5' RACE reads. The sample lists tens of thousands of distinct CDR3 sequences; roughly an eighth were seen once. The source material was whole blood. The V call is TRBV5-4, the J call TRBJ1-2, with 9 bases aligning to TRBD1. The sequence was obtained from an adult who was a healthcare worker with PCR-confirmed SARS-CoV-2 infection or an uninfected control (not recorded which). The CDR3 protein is CASSPDRGNNYGYTF. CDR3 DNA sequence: TGTGCCAGCAGCCCCGACAGGGGGAATAACTATGGCTACACCTTC. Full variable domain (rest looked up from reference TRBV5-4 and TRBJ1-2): ETGVTQSPTHLIKTRGQQVTLRCSSQSGHNTVSWYQQALGQGPQFIFQYYREEENGRGNFPPRFSGLQFPNYSSELNVNALELDDSALYLCASSPDRGNNYGYTFGSGTRLTVV.